This T cell receptor beta chain was identified during a study of neurological immune-mediated disorders. One entry per CDR3 protein results from TCRdb running MiXCR on the 5' RACE reads. The table lists around 61,000 distinct CDR3 sequences, more than 4.5% of them singletons. V lost 2 bases, J lost 3 bases, and 10 bases lay in between. This CDR3 has 14 amino acids. Germline V CDR1 and CDR2: MNHNS, SASEGT. The unsorted libraries were prepared from 2 million PBMCs (stored at -80 C). This clonotype was seen many times. The receptor was isolated from a human donor with multiple sclerosis. The donor label of this sample is uncertain. The chain recombines TRBV6-1 with TRBJ1-1; D is uncertain. The material sequenced was PBMCs. CDR3 loop: CASSEFRGDTEAFF. The DNA for the CDR3 is TGTGCCAGCAGTGAATTTCGGGGTGACACTGAAGCTTTCTTT.